Listed here are 5 T cell receptor beta chains from one sample, sequenced in a study of response to subunit inactivated influenza vaccine. TCRdb reprocessed the RT-PCR reads via MiXCR and lists one record per CDR3 protein. The sample lists roughly 650,000 distinct CDR3 sequences, around 15% occurring once. Sequencing was performed on PBMCs from blood, taken around 15 days before vaccination. These receptors were obtained from a man aged 50 or older who received an inactivated influenza vaccine.

The chain carries TRBV20-1 and TRBJ2-1; 10 bases are shared with TRBD2. The CDR3 totals 16 residues. Looked up from germline, CDR1 is DFQATT and CDR2 is SNEGSKA (reference sequence). Unmatched junction bases numbered 9, after V lost 1 base and J lost 6 bases. The CDR3 coding sequence is TGCAGTGCTAGAGGGAGCCAAGCGGGGGGGACCAATGAGCAGTTCTTC. Its protein product is CSARGSQAGGTNEQFF.

At least ten counts were recorded for this clonotype. V is TRBV4-2 and J is TRBJ2-5; a possible D gene is TRBD1 (5 bases). Germline loops: CDR1 LGHNA, CDR2 YNFKEQ. CDR3 length: 14 residues. V was pared by 4 bases and J by 3 bases, with 12 bases between. The CDR3 DNA follows: TGTGCCAGCAGCCGTCGAACGGACAAAGAGACCCAGTACTTC. It translates to CASSRRTDKETQYF.

The chain links TRBV15 to TRBJ2-3, with 8 bases matching TRBD1. Losses at the gene ends were 0 bases for V and 3 bases for J; bases not matched to a gene: 8. Germline V gene data show CDR1 as LNHNV and CDR2 as YYDKDF (reference sequence). This CDR3 has 17 residues. The CDR3 region is CATSRDLTGGGTDTQYF. CDR3 nucleotides: TGTGCCACCAGCAGAGATCTAACAGGGGGAGGAACAGATACGCAGTATTTT.

V and J are TRBV6-1 and TRBJ2-5; 8 bases are shared with TRBD1. V trimming: 7 bases; J trimming: 4 bases; junction bases outside the gene matches: 8. There are 14 residues in the CDR3. In germline, CDR1 is MNHNS, CDR2 SASEGT. The CDR3 loop is CASTRTGMVETQYF. The CDR3 coding sequence is TGTGCCAGCACCAGGACAGGGATGGTAGAGACCCAGTACTTC.

V usage is TRBV6-5 and J usage is TRBJ2-7; no firm D call. V gave up 1 base and J gave up 2 bases, with 12 bases separating them. CDR3 size: 15 residues. Germline CDR1 MNHEY, CDR2 SVGAGI. The CDR3 region is CASSYLALEAYEQYF. CDR3 sequence (DNA): TGTGCCAGCAGTTACTTAGCCCTCGAGGCCTACGAGCAGTACTTC.